What follows describes a single T cell receptor beta chain. The V gene end was trimmed by 4 bases and the J gene end by 6 bases; junction bases not matched to a gene: 4. The germline gives CDR1 SGHRS, CDR2 YFSETQ. This CDR3 is 14 amino acids long. Generated by immunoSEQ multiplex PCR, the TCRdb table keeps only in-frame clones and is missing some. The repertoire holds 140,000 to 150,000 clones, with 92% as singletons. This sample is drawn from a study of T cell responses to AZD1222 COVID-19 vaccine. This chain joins TRBV5-1 and TRBJ1-2, with 12 bases that match TRBD1. This receptor was taken from an adult in good health. This specimen consisted of peripheral blood, obtained on day 0 of AZD1222 vaccination. CDR3 sequence (DNA): TGCGCCAGCAGCCGGGACAGGGGGCTGGATGGCTACACCTTC. This sequence encodes CASSRDRGLDGYTF.